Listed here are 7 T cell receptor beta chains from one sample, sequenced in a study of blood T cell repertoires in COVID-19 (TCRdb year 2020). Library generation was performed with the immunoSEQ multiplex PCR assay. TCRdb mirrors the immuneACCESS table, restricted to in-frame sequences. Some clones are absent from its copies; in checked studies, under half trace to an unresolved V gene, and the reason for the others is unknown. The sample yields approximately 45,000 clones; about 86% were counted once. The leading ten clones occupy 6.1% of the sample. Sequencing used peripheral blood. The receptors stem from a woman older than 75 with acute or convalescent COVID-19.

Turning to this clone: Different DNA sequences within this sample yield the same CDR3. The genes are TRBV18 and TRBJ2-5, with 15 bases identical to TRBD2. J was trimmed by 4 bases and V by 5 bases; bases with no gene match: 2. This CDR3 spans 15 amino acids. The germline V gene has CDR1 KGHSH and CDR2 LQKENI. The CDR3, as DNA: TGTGCCAGCTCAACGGGACTAGCGGGGGGAGAGACCCAGTACTTC. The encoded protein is CASSTGLAGGETQYF.

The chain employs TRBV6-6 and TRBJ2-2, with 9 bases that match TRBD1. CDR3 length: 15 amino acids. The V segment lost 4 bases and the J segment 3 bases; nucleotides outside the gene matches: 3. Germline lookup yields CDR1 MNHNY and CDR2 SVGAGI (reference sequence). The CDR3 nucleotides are TGTGCCAGCAGTTGGGGACAGGGCGACACCGGGGAGCTGTTTTTT. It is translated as CASSWGQGDTGELFF.

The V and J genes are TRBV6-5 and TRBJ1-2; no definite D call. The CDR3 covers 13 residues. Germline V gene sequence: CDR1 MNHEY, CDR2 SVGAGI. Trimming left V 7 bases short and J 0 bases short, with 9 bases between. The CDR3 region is CASIPPANYGYTF. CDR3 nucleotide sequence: TGTGCCAGCATTCCCCCAGCTAACTATGGCTACACCTTC.

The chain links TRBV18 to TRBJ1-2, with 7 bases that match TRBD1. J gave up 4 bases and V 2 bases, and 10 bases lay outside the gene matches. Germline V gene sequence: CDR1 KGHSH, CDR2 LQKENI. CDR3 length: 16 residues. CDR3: CASSPTGDRDLYGYTF. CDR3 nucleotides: TGTGCCAGCTCACCAACCGGAGACAGGGACCTCTATGGCTACACCTTC.

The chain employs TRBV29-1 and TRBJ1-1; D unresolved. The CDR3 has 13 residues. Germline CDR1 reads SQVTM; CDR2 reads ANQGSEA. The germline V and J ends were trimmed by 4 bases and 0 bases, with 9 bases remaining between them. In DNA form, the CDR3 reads TGCAGCGTTGTCGGGGTAATGAACACTGAAGCTTTCTTT. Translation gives CSVVGVMNTEAFF.

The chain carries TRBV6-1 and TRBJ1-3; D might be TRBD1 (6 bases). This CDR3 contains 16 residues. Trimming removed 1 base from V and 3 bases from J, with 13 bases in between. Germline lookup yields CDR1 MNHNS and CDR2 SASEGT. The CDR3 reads CASSEVLGGYGNTIYF. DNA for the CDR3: TGTGCCAGCAGTGAAGTCCTAGGGGGTTATGGAAACACCATATATTTT.

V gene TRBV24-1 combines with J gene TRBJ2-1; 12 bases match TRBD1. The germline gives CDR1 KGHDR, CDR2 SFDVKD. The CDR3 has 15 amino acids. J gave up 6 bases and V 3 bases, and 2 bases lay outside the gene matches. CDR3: CATSDRDRGLNEQFF. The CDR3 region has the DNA TGTGCCACCAGTGATCGGGACAGGGGGCTCAATGAGCAGTTCTTC.